The 24 T cell receptor beta chains in this list originate from one sample, sequenced in a study of T cells in Graves' hyperthyroidism and ophthalmopathy. Amplified TCR beta CDR3 regions derived from RNA transcripts. First-round RT-PCR targeting the TCR CDR3 was performed with the HTBI primer set. TCRdb reprocessed the multiplex PCR reads via MiXCR and lists one record per CDR3 protein. The repertoire holds 280,000 or so distinct CDR3 sequences, around a quarter seen once, with around 30% in the top ten. The specimen was blood. The source is a man aged 35-49 years with Graves' hyperthyroidism that later progressed to Graves' ophthalmopathy.

The sample holds a few counts of this clonotype. J is TRBJ1-2 and V is TRBV29-1, with TRBD1 as a possible D gene (5 bases). CDR1 and CDR2 from the germline V gene are SQVTM and ANQGSEA. V lost 2 bases and J lost 5, with 12 bases in between. The CDR3 runs to 13 residues. The CDR3 DNA is TGCAGCGTTGAACAGGGTCGGAAGTATGGCTACACCTTC. The encoded protein is CSVEQGRKYGYTF.

Many counts were recorded for this clonotype. V is TRBV2 and J is TRBJ2-5; D may be TRBD1 (6 bases). V shed 6 bases and J shed 5 bases, with 16 bases lying between them. The CDR3 totals 14 residues. Germline-derived CDR1 and CDR2 are SNHLY and FYNNEI. The CDR3 loop is CASRAGTSSETQYF. In DNA form, the CDR3 reads TGTGCCAGCAGGGCCGGGACATCTTCGGAGACCCAGTACTTC.

The chain couples TRBV7-2 to TRBJ2-7; weak D call: TRBD2 (5 bases). CDR3 length equals 15 residues. Per the germline V gene, CDR1 is SGHTA and CDR2 is FQGNSA. Trimming stripped 5 bases from V and 6 bases from J, with 20 bases between. DNA for the CDR3: TGTGCCAGCAGCCCCGGTGTTAGCGTGTCATCCGAGCAGTACTTC. Encoded protein: CASSPGVSVSSEQYF.

This clonotype was seen ten or more times. This sequence joins TRBV24-1 and TRBJ2-3, with D unclear. Germline V lookup: CDR1 KGHDR, CDR2 SFDVKD. This CDR3 has 14 amino acids. V shed 2 bases and J shed 5 bases, with 10 bases lying between them. In DNA, the CDR3 is TGTGCCACCAGTGATTCCCCACTTCGAGATACGCAGTATTTT. Translating gives CATSDSPLRDTQYF.

The table lists this clonotype with many counts. V and J are TRBV6-5 and TRBJ2-7; TRBD1 matches at 8 bases. The length of the CDR3 is 15 residues. Germline assignment: CDR1 MNHEY and CDR2 SVGAGI. The V and J ends lost 6 bases and 2 bases, in that order; junction bases with no gene match: 9. The CDR3 region has the DNA TGTGCCAGCAGCTCAGAAGGGACAGGTACCTACGAGCAGTACTTC. Translating it yields CASSSEGTGTYEQYF.

In its sample, this clonotype was seen many times. CDR3 coding DNA: TGTGCCAGCAGTTACTCTCAGGGCGGGAGGATAAGTTCCTACGAGCAGTACTTC. Protein sequence: CASSYSQGGRISSYEQYF. The chain uses TRBV6-2 or TRBV6-3 and TRBJ2-7, with 8 bases aligning to TRBD2. Unmatched junction bases numbered 11, after V lost 0 bases and J lost 1 base. The CDR3 is made up of 18 amino acids. Germline V CDR1 and CDR2: MNHEY, SVGEGT.

Of note for this clonotype: A much larger clone lies a single base off, so this may be a read error. J is TRBJ1-3 and V is TRBV6-2 or TRBV6-3; D unclear. This CDR3 has 15 amino acids. The V gene's germline CDR1 is MNHEY and CDR2 SVGEGT. The CDR3 region is CASARPYISGNAIYF. CDR3 nucleotide sequence: TGTGCCAGCGCTCGGCCTTACATCTCTGGAAACGCCATATATTTT.

V and J are TRBV6-1 and TRBJ2-7; D unclear. Between the trimmed V and J ends, which lost 6 bases and 9 bases, there was a span of 15 bases. Germline lookup yields CDR1 MNHNS and CDR2 SASEGT. CDR3 size: 12 residues. The CDR3 nucleotides read TGTGCCAGCAGGTTTTTAGACGGGCGGCAGTACTTC. Its protein is CASRFLDGRQYF.

Many counts were recorded for this clonotype. This chain links TRBV29-1 with TRBJ1-2, with TRBD1 matching over 7 bases. CDR3 length: 13 residues. V was clipped by 7 bases and J by 2 bases; unmatched bases: 7. Per the germline V gene, CDR1 is SQVTM and CDR2 is ANQGSEA. The CDR3 DNA reads as TGCAGCGCGACACAGACAGGGAACTATGGCTACACCTTC. As protein: CSATQTGNYGYTF.

CDR3 loop: CSARVGTGFDEQYF. The CDR3 DNA sequence: TGCAGTGCTAGAGTAGGGACAGGGTTTGACGAGCAGTACTTC. This sequence joins TRBV20-1 and TRBJ2-7; 9 bases fit TRBD1. Looked up from germline, CDR1 is DFQATT and CDR2 is SNEGSKA (reference sequence). The CDR3 is made up of 14 amino acids. Losses at the gene ends were 1 base for V and 5 bases for J; bases not matched to a gene: 6.

In its sample, this clonotype was seen many times. This sequence joins TRBV11-3 and TRBJ1-2, with D perhaps TRBD1 (5 bases). V shed 5 bases and J shed 8 bases, with 15 bases lying between them. Germline V lookup: CDR1 SGHNT, CDR2 YENEEA. The CDR3 spans 13 residues. The CDR3 protein is CASSPQGVEGYTF. CDR3 sequence (DNA): TGTGCCAGCAGCCCCCAAGGGGTTGAGGGCTACACCTTC.

This clonotype was seen ten or more times. The J gene is TRBJ2-2, the V gene TRBV25-1; D remains unclear. The CDR3 has 13 amino acids. Germline values: CDR1 MGHDK, CDR2 SYGVNS. The germline V and J ends were trimmed by 5 bases and 4 bases, with 8 bases remaining between them. CDR3 region: CASSRHLTGELFF. The CDR3 region has the DNA TGTGCCAGCAGTCGACATCTCACCGGGGAGCTGTTTTTT. Full variable domain (rest looked up from reference TRBV25-1 and TRBJ2-2): EADIYQTPRYLVIGTGKKITLECSQTMGHDKMYWYQQDPGMELHLIHYSYGVNSTEKGDLSSESTVSRIRTEHFPLTLESARPSHTSQYLCASSRHLTGELFFGEGSRLTVL.

This chain links TRBV20-1 with TRBJ1-2; maybe TRBD1 (5 bases). Germline V gene lookup returns CDR1 DFQATT and CDR2 SNEGSKA (reference sequence). This CDR3 comprises 13 residues. V lost 4 bases and J lost 4, with 13 bases in between. The CDR3 sequence: CSANSDSTYGYTF. The CDR3 region has the DNA TGCAGTGCTAACTCCGACAGTACCTATGGCTACACCTTC.

In its sample, this clonotype was seen a few times. This chain links TRBV3-1 with TRBJ2-7, with TRBD2 matching 13 bases. Germline lookup yields CDR1 LGHDT and CDR2 YNNKEL (reference sequence). This CDR3 spans 16 amino acids. The ends lost 5 bases at V and 0 bases at J; junction bases unmatched: 4. The CDR3 spells CASSWGLAGLSYEQYF. The CDR3 DNA reads as TGTGCCAGCAGCTGGGGACTAGCGGGACTCTCCTACGAGCAGTACTTC.

This clonotype was detected ten times or more. This chain links TRBV12-3 or TRBV12-4 with TRBJ2-4; D perhaps matches TRBD2 (6 bases). The CDR3 runs to 15 residues. V was clipped by 5 bases and J by 9 bases, with 20 bases between them. CDR3 nucleotides: TGTGCCAGCAGTCCCCTTCGGAGGGAGGAGGGCATTCAGTACTTC. Amino acids: CASSPLRREEGIQYF.

V and J are TRBV15 and TRBJ2-7; the D gene is possibly TRBD1 (8 bases). Trimming shortened V by 1 base and J by 4 bases, and 20 bases separated the two germline ends. CDR3 length: 17 amino acids. CDR1 and CDR2 (germline): LNHNV, YYDKDF (reference sequence). The chain's CDR3 is CATSRGSRDRGLYEQYF. In DNA form, the CDR3 reads TGTGCCACCAGCAGAGGCTCCCGTGACAGGGGACTATACGAGCAGTACTTC.

At least ten counts were recorded for this clonotype. The gene calls are TRBV6-1 and TRBJ2-7; TRBD1 matches at 10 bases. The germline CDR1 and CDR2 sequences are MNHNS and SASEGT. The CDR3 runs 15 residues. V gave up 4 bases and J gave up 0 bases; unmatched junction bases: 3. The CDR3 bases are TGTGCCAGCAGTGCGGGGACAGGGGTCTCCTACGAGCAGTACTTC. Its translation is CASSAGTGVSYEQYF.

This clonotype was seen repeatedly, ten times or more. A much larger clone is a single base away; this may be a read error. V is TRBV11-2 and J is TRBJ1-2, with D uncertain. The V gene lost 5 bases and the J gene lost 7 bases, with 14 bases spanning the gap. CDR1 is SGHAT and CDR2 is FQNNGV in the germline V gene. This CDR3 spans 13 amino acids. This CDR3 is CASSLQGSGGYTF. As DNA, the CDR3 is TGTGCCAGCAGCCTTCAAGGTTCTGGTGGCTACACCTTC.

The V gene is TRBV6-1, the J gene TRBJ1-2; D perhaps matches TRBD1 (6 bases). CDR1 is MNHNS, CDR2 SASEGT, per germline. This CDR3 spans 15 amino acids. Trimming removed 1 base at V and 3 bases at J, with 12 bases between. The DNA for the CDR3 is TGTGCCAGCAGTGAAGTTCTGGGGGGCTACTATGGCTACACCTTC. This gives the protein CASSEVLGGYYGYTF.

In its sample, this clonotype was seen many times. The CDR3 nucleotides read TGTGCCAGCAGTACCACAACAGGGTATCAGCCCCAGCATTTT. Protein product: CASSTTTGYQPQHF. The chain carries TRBV12-3 or TRBV12-4 and TRBJ1-5, with D perhaps TRBD1 (6 bases). V was shortened by 5 bases and J by 5 bases, with 13 bases between the two germline ends. The length of the CDR3 is 14 residues.

In its sample, this clonotype was seen many times. The chain is built from TRBV12-3 or TRBV12-4 and TRBJ2-4; a possible D gene is TRBD2 (5 bases). With 5 bases removed from V and 10 bases from J, the gap between germline ends came to 15 bases. The CDR3 runs 13 residues. In nucleotides, the CDR3 is TGTGCCAGCAGTCAGAGGGAATCTCGGATTCAGTACTTC. The encoded protein is CASSQRESRIQYF.

This clonotype has ten or more counts. The CDR3 region is CASSPEGSHTEAFF. In nucleotides, the CDR3 is TGTGCCAGCAGCCCTGAGGGGTCTCACACTGAAGCTTTCTTT. The J gene is TRBJ1-1, the V gene TRBV6-2 or TRBV6-3; tentative D call: TRBD1 (5 bases). This CDR3 contains 14 residues. Trimming shortened V by 6 bases and J by 3 bases, and 14 bases separated the two germline ends. Germline assignment: CDR1 MNHEY and CDR2 SVGEGT.

This clonotype came up many times. The rearrangement uses TRBV20-1 and TRBJ2-7; the match to TRBD2 covers 12 bases. V dropped 4 bases and J dropped 6; count of bases not matched to a gene: 10. The CDR3 covers 15 residues. The germline CDR1 and CDR2 sequences are DFQATT and SNEGSKA (reference sequence). CDR3 DNA sequence: TGCAGTGCTAATCCGTCGACTAGCGGGAGTCCCGAGCAGTACTTC. This codes for CSANPSTSGSPEQYF.

In its sample, this clonotype was seen many times. The CDR3 protein is CASRPDSSGNTIYF. The CDR3 coding sequence is TGTGCCAGCAGGCCGGACAGTTCTGGAAACACCATATATTTT. This sequence joins TRBV12-3 or TRBV12-4 and TRBJ1-3; maybe TRBD1 (6 bases). The V end lost 6 bases, the J end lost 1 base, and 10 bases lay between the germline ends. This CDR3 is 14 amino acids long.